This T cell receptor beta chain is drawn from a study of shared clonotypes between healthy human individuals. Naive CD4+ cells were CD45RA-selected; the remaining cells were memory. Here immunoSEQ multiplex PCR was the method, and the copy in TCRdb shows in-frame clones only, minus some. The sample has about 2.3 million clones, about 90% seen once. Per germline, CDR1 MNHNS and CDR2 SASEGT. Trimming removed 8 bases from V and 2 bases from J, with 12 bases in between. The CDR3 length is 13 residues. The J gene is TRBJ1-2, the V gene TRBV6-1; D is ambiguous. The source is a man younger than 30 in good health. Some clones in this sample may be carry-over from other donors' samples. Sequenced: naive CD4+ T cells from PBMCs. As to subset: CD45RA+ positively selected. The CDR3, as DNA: TGTGCCAGCGAGAAGGGCCCAAACTATGGCTACACCTTC. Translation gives CASEKGPNYGYTF.